This T cell receptor (beta chain) was recovered during a study of cytomegalovirus exposure and HLA in healthy donors. Study-level results: A later analysis linked a missense variant in DCLRE1C to the trimming of TCR beta V and J genes. What a later analysis showed was that several of the most significant clusters appeared linked to common viral pathogens. A later analysis showed that HLA-associated TCR beta chains had undergone more clonal expansion than equally common others.

In the PCR, 60 Vbeta and 13 Jbeta primers were used. As originally analysed: It was a later analysis that counted 83 million or so unique TCR beta chains, of which some 10 million were shared. Profiled with immunoSEQ multiplex PCR; TCRdb holds only in-frame clones, not every one. That table is the source of V, J and clone size, and D and trimming were worked out from the DNA. The sample records more than 100,000 clones, roughly 74% being singletons. On this clone itself: Its antigen is unidentified.

CDR1 is SGHTA, CDR2 FQGNSA, per germline. J was trimmed by 6 bases and V by 5 bases; bases with no gene match: 6. There are 13 residues in the CDR3. Sequencing used PBMCs. This TCR was recovered from a woman aged 45-65 years in good health and CMV-seropositive. V is TRBV7-2 and J is TRBJ2-7, with 8 nucleotides matching TRBD1. The CDR3 sequence is CASSTRTGTEQYF. The CDR3 DNA follows: TGTGCCAGCAGCACTCGGACAGGGACCGAGCAGTACTTC.